The 26 T cell receptor beta chains listed next were all sequenced from one sample in a study of blood T cell repertoires in COVID-19. Generated by immunoSEQ multiplex PCR, the TCRdb table keeps only in-frame clones and is missing some. The sample includes about 220,000 clones, around nine tenths of them seen just once. Input material: PBMCs or T cells enriched from blood (not recorded which). These receptors all stem from a woman aged 45-59 years with acute COVID-19.

The CDR3 nucleotides are TGTGCCTGGAGTGCGCTGGGACAGGGTACGGGAAACACCATATATTTT. This translates into CAWSALGQGTGNTIYF. The gene calls are TRBV30 and TRBJ1-3; TRBD1 matches at 9 bases. With V trimmed by 1 base and J by 4 bases, 8 bases remained unmatched. The CDR3 has 16 residues. CDR1 is GTSNPN and CDR2 is SVGIG in the germline V gene (reference sequence).

Here the CDR3 reads CASSFGLAADTQYF. CDR3 in DNA: TGTGCCAGCAGCTTTGGACTAGCGGCAGATACGCAGTATTTT. V usage is TRBV7-3 and J usage is TRBJ2-3; TRBD2 matches at 10 bases. V dropped 3 bases and J dropped 4; count of bases not matched to a gene: 1. Looked up from germline, CDR1 is SGHTA and CDR2 is FQGTGA. The length of the CDR3 is 14 residues.

The rearrangement links TRBV24-1 to TRBJ2-3, with 10 positions matching TRBD2. Unmatched junction bases numbered 5, after V lost 3 bases and J lost 3 bases. Germline CDR1 reads KGHDR; CDR2 reads SFDVKD. CDR3 length: 16 amino acids. CDR3 amino acids: CATSDPSGRGTDTQYF. The CDR3 coding sequence is TGTGCCACCAGTGATCCTAGCGGGAGAGGTACAGATACGCAGTATTTT.

V is TRBV21-1 and J is TRBJ2-3; the table's D call, TRBD2, has no DNA check behind it. TRBV21-1 counts as a pseudogene. The CDR3 is 19 residues long. The CDR3 reads CASSKAKASGSRLGDTQYF. For the CDR3, the DNA is TGTGCCAGCAGCAAAGCGAAGGCTAGCGGGAGTAGATTGGGAGATACGCAGTATTTT.

In this sample, this clone turned up a few times. CDR3 region: CASSSLAGETQYF. The DNA of the CDR3 is TGCGCCAGCAGCTCACTAGCGGGAGAGACCCAGTACTTC. The rearrangement joins TRBV5-1 to TRBJ2-5; 9 nucleotides agree with TRBD2. V gave up 3 bases and J gave up 4 bases; unmatched junction bases: 1. The CDR3 runs 13 residues. The V gene's germline CDR1 is SGHRS and CDR2 YFSETQ.

V is TRBV18 and J is TRBJ1-3, with 8 bases that match TRBD1. With V trimmed by 2 bases and J by 2 bases, 5 bases remained unmatched. Germline V gene sequence: CDR1 KGHSH, CDR2 LQKENI. There are 16 residues in the CDR3. CDR3 DNA sequence: TGTGCCAGCTCACCAAGAGAGGGACAGGCTGGAAACACCATATATTTT. Protein product: CASSPREGQAGNTIYF.

In this sample, this clone turned up once. The rearrangement joins TRBV4-1 to TRBJ1-5, with TRBD1 identical over 7 bases. CDR3 size: 14 residues. Germline CDR1 MGHRA, CDR2 YSYEKL. The junction had 3 bases not matched to a gene; V was cut back by 4 bases and J by 3 bases. Here the CDR3 reads CASSPTGVNQPQHF. The CDR3 DNA follows: TGCGCCAGCAGCCCCACAGGGGTCAATCAGCCCCAGCATTTT.

The chain combines TRBV7-2 with TRBJ2-7; 7 nucleotides match TRBD1. After removal of 3 bases from V and 0 bases from J, the junction contained 5 bases not matched to a gene. The CDR3 consists of 15 residues. In germline, CDR1 is SGHTA, CDR2 FQGNSA. CDR3 sequence: CASSFNRGSSYEQYF. In DNA form, the CDR3 reads TGTGCCAGCAGCTTTAACAGGGGAAGCTCCTACGAGCAGTACTTC.

The V gene is TRBV18, the J gene TRBJ1-1; no clear D gene. The CDR3 has 17 amino acids. The germline CDR1 and CDR2 sequences are KGHSH and LQKENI. V lost 1 base and J lost 0, with 15 bases in between. The CDR3 nucleotides read TGTGCCAGCTCACCACGGGTGGGCAGACCAATGAACACTGAAGCTTTCTTT. It specifies CASSPRVGRPMNTEAFF.

To note about this clone: This sample includes further DNA sequences coding for the same CDR3. This chain joins TRBV28 and TRBJ1-5, with unresolved D. Germline loops: CDR1 MDHEN, CDR2 SYDVKM. This CDR3 is 12 amino acids long. The V end lost 6 bases, the J end lost 2 bases, and 5 bases lay between the germline ends. The CDR3: CASSPGNQPQHF. CDR3 coding DNA: TGTGCCAGCAGCCCCGGCAATCAGCCCCAGCATTTT.

V gene TRBV7-9 combines with J gene TRBJ1-5; 8 bases align to TRBD1. The V gene end was trimmed by 2 bases and the J gene end by 1 base; junction bases not matched to a gene: 13. From germline, CDR1 is SEHNR and CDR2 FQNEAQ (reference sequence). CDR3 size: 19 residues. CDR3 sequence: CASSLTGQGPVRSNQPQHF. DNA for the CDR3: TGTGCCAGCAGCTTAACTGGACAGGGCCCCGTCAGGAGCAATCAGCCCCAGCATTTT.

Turning to this clone: Other DNA sequences in the sample encode the same CDR3. The chain couples TRBV19 to TRBJ2-7; perhaps TRBD2 as D (6 bases). V was clipped by 4 bases and J by 2 bases, with 9 bases between them. The germline gives CDR1 LNHDA, CDR2 SQIVND (reference sequence). The CDR3 is 13 amino acids. Here the CDR3 DNA reads TGTGCCAGTAGTACTAGCGAGACCTACGAGCAGTACTTC. As protein: CASSTSETYEQYF.

This clone has only a few counts. The rearrangement joins TRBV3-1 (or the pseudogene TRBV3-2) to TRBJ1-1; 10 nucleotides agree with TRBD1. CDR1 is LGHDT and CDR2 is YNNKEL in the germline V gene (reference sequence). The CDR3 spans 14 residues. With V trimmed by 4 bases and J by 5 bases, 4 bases remained unmatched. The DNA of the CDR3 is TGTGCCAGCAGCCTAGGGACAGGGGTTACTGAAGCTTTCTTT. This sequence encodes CASSLGTGVTEAFF.

The rearrangement uses TRBV30 and TRBJ2-4, with D possibly TRBD2 on 5 matching bases. Germline lookup yields CDR1 GTSNPN and CDR2 SVGIG (reference sequence). Trimming shortened V by 1 base and J by 9 bases, and 13 bases separated the two germline ends. This CDR3 region has 13 residues. CDR3 in DNA: TGTGCCTGGAGTGGTGCCGTCCGGGGCATTCAGTACTTC. Translating gives CAWSGAVRGIQYF.

This clone came up a few times. The chain is built from TRBV27 and TRBJ2-5, with unresolved D. The V end was cut by 6 bases, the J end by 4 bases, with 18 bases between. The germline V gene encodes CDR1 MNHEY and CDR2 SMNVEV (reference sequence). The CDR3 extends over 15 amino acids. CDR3 nucleotide sequence: TGTGCCAGCAGCCTTCGAGTCCCTAGTAGAGAGACCCAGTACTTC. This gives the protein CASSLRVPSRETQYF.

The gene calls are TRBV18 and TRBJ1-1; TRBD1 agrees at 10 bases. The CDR3 totals 15 residues. CDR1 and CDR2 (germline): KGHSH, LQKENI. V lost 3 bases, J lost 7 bases, and 8 bases stayed unmatched. CDR3 nucleotides: TGTGCCAGCTCACCGTACGGACAGGGGGAACATGAAGCTTTCTTT. It specifies CASSPYGQGEHEAFF.

This sequence joins TRBV5-6 and TRBJ1-2; D is uncertain. The CDR3 is made up of 14 amino acids. Trimming took off 2 bases at V and 8 bases at J, with 16 bases between the two ends. Germline values: CDR1 SGHDT, CDR2 YYEEEE. The chain's CDR3 is CASSFRTDLVGYTF. The CDR3 region has the DNA TGTGCCAGCAGCTTTCGGACTGATCTCGTAGGCTACACCTTC.

The CDR3 spells CASSIERRNEQFF. The CDR3 bases are TGTGCCAGTAGTATAGAAAGGAGGAATGAGCAGTTCTTC. The chain couples TRBV19 to TRBJ2-1; TRBD2 is a possible D gene (5 bases). Germline V gene lookup returns CDR1 LNHDA and CDR2 SQIVND (reference sequence). Trimming shortened V by 0 bases and J by 7 bases, and 7 bases separated the two germline ends. The CDR3 covers 13 residues.

As regards this clone: Its ends do not fully match the called genes, so a read error is possible. The CDR3 sequence: CASGIQGSAANVLTF. The CDR3 nucleotides read TGTGCCAGCGGCATACAGGGGTCTGCGGCCAACGTCCTGACTTTC. The V call is TRBV6-6, the J call TRBJ2-6; TRBD1 matches at 7 bases. Germline V gene lookup returns CDR1 MNHNY and CDR2 SVGAGI (reference sequence). This CDR3 is built from 15 residues.

The V and J genes are TRBV2 and TRBJ1-1, with a tentative D call TRBD1 (6 bases). The CDR3 is 13 residues long. V was shortened by 6 bases and J by 4 bases, with 12 bases between the two germline ends. Germline lookup yields CDR1 SNHLY and CDR2 FYNNEI. The CDR3 DNA sequence: TGTGCCAGCAGGAAGACAGGTCCCACTGAAGCTTTCTTT. Translating it yields CASRKTGPTEAFF.

The V call is TRBV18, the J call TRBJ2-2; 7 bases are a match to TRBD1. The CDR3 is made up of 16 amino acids. CDR1 is KGHSH and CDR2 is LQKENI in the germline V gene. V shed 3 bases, J shed 0 bases, and the junction held 4 bases outside the gene matches. CDR3 in DNA: TGTGCCAGCTCACCGAGGGACAGCGCGAACACCGGGGAGCTGTTTTTT. Residues: CASSPRDSANTGELFF.

This rearrangement joins TRBV19 to TRBJ2-7; 13 nucleotides agree with TRBD2. The germline V gene has CDR1 LNHDA and CDR2 SQIVND (reference sequence). CDR3 length: 17 amino acids. Trimming cost V 4 bases and J 1 base; bases outside gene matches: 7. CDR3 protein: CASSTRLAGGPSYEQYF. The CDR3 DNA follows: TGTGCCAGTAGTACCCGACTAGCGGGAGGACCTTCCTACGAGCAGTACTTC.

This chain joins TRBV27 and TRBJ2-1; TRBD1 is a possible D gene (5 bases). Trimming shortened V by 2 bases and J by 0 bases, and 5 bases separated the two germline ends. Germline CDR1 MNHEY, CDR2 SMNVEV (reference sequence). The CDR3 is 14 residues long. CDR3: CASSLQGSYNEQFF. The DNA for the CDR3 is TGTGCCAGCAGTTTACAGGGCTCCTACAATGAGCAGTTCTTC.

J is TRBJ2-5 and V is TRBV11-2, with 13 bases matching TRBD2. CDR3 length: 16 residues. V was pared by 3 bases and J by 4 bases, with 5 bases of the junction left unmatched. Germline V CDR1 and CDR2: SGHAT, FQNNGV. The CDR3 region is CASSFLGLAGAETQYF. CDR3 in DNA: TGTGCCAGCAGCTTTCTAGGACTAGCGGGAGCAGAGACCCAGTACTTC.

The chain couples TRBV6-6 to TRBJ2-3; 10 positions agree with TRBD2. CDR1 is MNHNY, CDR2 SVGAGI, per germline (reference sequence). Trimming took 5 bases from V and 2 from J; bases not matched to a gene: 10. The CDR3 is 17 amino acids. DNA of the CDR3: TGTGCCAGCAGTCGGACCGGGACTAGCGCCTACACAGATACGCAGTATTTT. Translating it yields CASSRTGTSAYTDTQYF.

The chain has TRBV7-9 and TRBJ2-7; 7 positions agree with TRBD2. Germline trimming cut 0 bases from V and 0 bases from J; bases unmatched to any gene: 2. CDR1 and CDR2 from the germline V gene are SEHNR and FQNEAQ (reference sequence). This CDR3 is 15 amino acids long. Written as DNA, the CDR3 is TGTGCCAGCAGCTTAGCGGGACTAACCTCCTACGAGCAGTACTTC. Translating it yields CASSLAGLTSYEQYF.